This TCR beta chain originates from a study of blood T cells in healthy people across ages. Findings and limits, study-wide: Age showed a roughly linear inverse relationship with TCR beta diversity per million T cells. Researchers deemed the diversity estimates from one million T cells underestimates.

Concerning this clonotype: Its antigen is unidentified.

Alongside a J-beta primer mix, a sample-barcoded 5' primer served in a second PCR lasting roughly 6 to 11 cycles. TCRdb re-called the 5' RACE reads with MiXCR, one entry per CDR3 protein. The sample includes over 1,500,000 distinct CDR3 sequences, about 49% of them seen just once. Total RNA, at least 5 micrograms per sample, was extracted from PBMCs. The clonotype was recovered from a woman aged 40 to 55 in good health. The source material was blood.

Written as DNA, the CDR3 is TGTGCCAGCAGTGAGATCGGGGGGGCCTACAATGAGCAGTTCTTC. Encoded protein: CASSEIGGAYNEQFF. The chain is built from TRBV2 and TRBJ2-1; 8 nucleotides agree with TRBD2. Germline-derived CDR1 and CDR2 are SNHLY and FYNNEI. J lost 2 bases, V lost 3 bases, and 3 bases had no gene match. This CDR3 is built from 15 residues.